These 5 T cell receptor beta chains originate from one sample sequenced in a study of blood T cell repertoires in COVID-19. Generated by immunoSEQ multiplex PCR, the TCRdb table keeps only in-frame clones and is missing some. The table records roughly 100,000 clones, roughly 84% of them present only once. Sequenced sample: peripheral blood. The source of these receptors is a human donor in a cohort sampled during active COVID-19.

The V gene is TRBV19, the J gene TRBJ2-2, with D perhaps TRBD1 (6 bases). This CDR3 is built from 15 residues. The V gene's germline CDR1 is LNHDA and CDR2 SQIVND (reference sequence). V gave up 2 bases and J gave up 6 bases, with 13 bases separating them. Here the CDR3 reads CASSIPRGVSGELFF. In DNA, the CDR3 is TGTGCCAGTAGTATACCCAGGGGAGTCTCCGGGGAGCTGTTTTTT.

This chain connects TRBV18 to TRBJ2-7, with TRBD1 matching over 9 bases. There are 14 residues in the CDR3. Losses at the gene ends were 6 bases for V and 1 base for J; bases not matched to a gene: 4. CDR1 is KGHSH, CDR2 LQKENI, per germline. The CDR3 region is CASSWGTGSYEQYF. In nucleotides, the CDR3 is TGTGCCAGCTCGTGGGGGACAGGGTCCTACGAGCAGTACTTC.

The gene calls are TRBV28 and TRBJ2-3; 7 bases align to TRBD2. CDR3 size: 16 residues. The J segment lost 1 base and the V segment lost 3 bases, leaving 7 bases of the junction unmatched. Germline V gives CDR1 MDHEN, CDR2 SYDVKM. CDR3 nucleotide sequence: TGTGCCAGCAGTTTGGCTGCTAGCGGACGCACAGATACGCAGTATTTT. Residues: CASSLAASGRTDTQYF. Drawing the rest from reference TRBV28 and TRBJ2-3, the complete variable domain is DVKVTQSSRYLVKRTGEKVFLECVQDMDHENMFWYRQDPGLGLRLIYFSYDVKMKEKGDIPEGYSVSREKKERFSLILESASTNQTSMYLCASSLAASGRTDTQYFGPGTRLTVL.

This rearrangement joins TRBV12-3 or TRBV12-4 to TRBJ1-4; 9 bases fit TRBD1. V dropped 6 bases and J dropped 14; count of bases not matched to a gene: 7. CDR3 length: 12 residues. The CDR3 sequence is CASSRQGVRLFF. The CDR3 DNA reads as TGTGCCAGCAGCCGACAGGGGGTGCGCCTGTTTTTT.

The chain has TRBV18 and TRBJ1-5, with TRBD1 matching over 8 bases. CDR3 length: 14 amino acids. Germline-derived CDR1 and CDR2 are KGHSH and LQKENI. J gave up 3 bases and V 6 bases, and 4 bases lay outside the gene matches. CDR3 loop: CASSLDRDNQPQHF. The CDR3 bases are TGTGCCAGCTCCTTGGACAGGGACAATCAGCCCCAGCATTTT.